The 9 T cell receptor beta chains below come from one sample, sequenced in a study of technical replicates of blood from a handful of donors. Sequencing used immunoSEQ multiplex PCR; TCRdb keeps in-frame clones, though not all of them. The table shows 60,000 to 85,000 clones, with nearly 98% occurring only once. Input material: T cells isolated from PBMCs. These receptors all come from a human donor in good health.

The rearrangement uses TRBV19 and TRBJ2-5, with a possible D match to TRBD1 (5 bases). Between the trimmed V and J ends, which lost 3 bases and 5 bases, there was a span of 13 bases. This CDR3 region has 14 residues. Germline CDR1 LNHDA, CDR2 SQIVND (reference sequence). CDR3 in amino acids: CASSIQGFGETQYF. The CDR3 region has the DNA TGTGCCAGTAGTATTCAGGGTTTTGGGGAGACCCAGTACTTC.

The J gene is TRBJ2-7, the V gene TRBV4-1, with 10 bases lining up with TRBD2. This CDR3 is built from 16 residues. The germline CDR1 and CDR2 sequences are MGHRA and YSYEKL. The junction had 7 bases not matched to a gene; V was cut back by 1 base and J by 4 bases. CDR3 in amino acids: CASSQVRTSGVYEQYF. The CDR3 DNA follows: TGCGCCAGCAGCCAAGTACGTACTAGCGGGGTATACGAGCAGTACTTC.

The chain links TRBV21-1 to TRBJ2-7; the table names TRBD2, a call not compared with the DNA. TRBV21-1 is shown as a pseudogene. The CDR3 runs 14 residues. CDR3 nucleotides: TGTGCCAGCAGCCCGCGGATCTCCTACCACGAGCAGTACTTC. The encoded protein is CASSPRISYHEQYF.

The V call is TRBV5-6, the J call TRBJ1-2; tentatively, D is TRBD1 (6 bases). With 3 bases removed from V and 0 bases from J, the gap between germline ends came to 15 bases. This CDR3 spans 16 amino acids. CDR1 is SGHDT, CDR2 YYEEEE, per germline. CDR3 nucleotides: TGTGCCAGCAGCTCGTACTCTTGGACAGCTAACTATGGCTACACCTTC. It is translated as CASSSYSWTANYGYTF.

The rearrangement uses TRBV6-6 and TRBJ2-1; D uncertain. The length of the CDR3 is 16 residues. CDR1 and CDR2 (germline): MNHNY, SVGAGI (reference sequence). The V and J ends lost 4 bases and 8 bases respectively, with 21 bases between them. CDR3 sequence: CASSSAAPLYKDEQFF. The CDR3, as DNA: TGTGCCAGCAGTTCGGCGGCGCCCCTCTATAAAGATGAGCAGTTCTTC.

This clone has a handful of counts. The rearrangement uses TRBV7-2 and TRBJ2-2, with 13 bases identical to TRBD2. In germline, CDR1 is SGHTA, CDR2 FQGNSA. The V segment lost 3 bases and the J segment 6 bases; nucleotides outside the gene matches: 1. The CDR3 has 15 residues. This chain's CDR3 is CASSFGLAGAGELFF. The CDR3 DNA reads TGTGCCAGCAGCTTCGGACTAGCGGGAGCCGGGGAGCTGTTTTTT.

V usage is TRBV2 and J usage is TRBJ2-1; 11 bases are a match to TRBD2. CDR3 length equals 15 residues. Germline CDR1 reads SNHLY; CDR2 reads FYNNEI. V lost 6 bases and J lost 5; bases outside the gene matches: 6. CDR3 amino acids: CASRPLAGGDNEQFF. The CDR3 region has the DNA TGTGCCAGCAGGCCCCTAGCGGGGGGAGACAATGAGCAGTTCTTC. Filled out from reference TRBV2 and TRBJ2-1, the complete variable domain reads EPEVTQTPSHQVTQMGQEVILRCVPISNHLYFYWYRQILGQKVEFLVSFYNNEISEKSEIFDDQFSVERPDGSNFTLKIRSTKLEDSAMYFCASRPLAGGDNEQFFGPGTRLTVL.

The CDR3 DNA sequence: TGCGCCAGCGGGGAACGGGTCGGGGACTACACCTTC. Encoded protein: CASGERVGDYTF. The rearrangement links TRBV5-1 to TRBJ1-2; D remains unclear. This CDR3 has 12 residues. Per germline, CDR1 SGHRS and CDR2 YFSETQ. Deletions cut 7 bases from V and 10 bases from J, with 17 bases between.

The chain uses TRBV21-1 and TRBJ1-6. TRBV21-1 is a listed pseudogene. The CDR3 has 16 amino acids. CDR3 protein: CASSPLTGIYYSPLHF. CDR3 sequence (DNA): TGTGCCAGCAGCCCCTTAACCGGGATCTATTATTCACCCCTCCACTTT.